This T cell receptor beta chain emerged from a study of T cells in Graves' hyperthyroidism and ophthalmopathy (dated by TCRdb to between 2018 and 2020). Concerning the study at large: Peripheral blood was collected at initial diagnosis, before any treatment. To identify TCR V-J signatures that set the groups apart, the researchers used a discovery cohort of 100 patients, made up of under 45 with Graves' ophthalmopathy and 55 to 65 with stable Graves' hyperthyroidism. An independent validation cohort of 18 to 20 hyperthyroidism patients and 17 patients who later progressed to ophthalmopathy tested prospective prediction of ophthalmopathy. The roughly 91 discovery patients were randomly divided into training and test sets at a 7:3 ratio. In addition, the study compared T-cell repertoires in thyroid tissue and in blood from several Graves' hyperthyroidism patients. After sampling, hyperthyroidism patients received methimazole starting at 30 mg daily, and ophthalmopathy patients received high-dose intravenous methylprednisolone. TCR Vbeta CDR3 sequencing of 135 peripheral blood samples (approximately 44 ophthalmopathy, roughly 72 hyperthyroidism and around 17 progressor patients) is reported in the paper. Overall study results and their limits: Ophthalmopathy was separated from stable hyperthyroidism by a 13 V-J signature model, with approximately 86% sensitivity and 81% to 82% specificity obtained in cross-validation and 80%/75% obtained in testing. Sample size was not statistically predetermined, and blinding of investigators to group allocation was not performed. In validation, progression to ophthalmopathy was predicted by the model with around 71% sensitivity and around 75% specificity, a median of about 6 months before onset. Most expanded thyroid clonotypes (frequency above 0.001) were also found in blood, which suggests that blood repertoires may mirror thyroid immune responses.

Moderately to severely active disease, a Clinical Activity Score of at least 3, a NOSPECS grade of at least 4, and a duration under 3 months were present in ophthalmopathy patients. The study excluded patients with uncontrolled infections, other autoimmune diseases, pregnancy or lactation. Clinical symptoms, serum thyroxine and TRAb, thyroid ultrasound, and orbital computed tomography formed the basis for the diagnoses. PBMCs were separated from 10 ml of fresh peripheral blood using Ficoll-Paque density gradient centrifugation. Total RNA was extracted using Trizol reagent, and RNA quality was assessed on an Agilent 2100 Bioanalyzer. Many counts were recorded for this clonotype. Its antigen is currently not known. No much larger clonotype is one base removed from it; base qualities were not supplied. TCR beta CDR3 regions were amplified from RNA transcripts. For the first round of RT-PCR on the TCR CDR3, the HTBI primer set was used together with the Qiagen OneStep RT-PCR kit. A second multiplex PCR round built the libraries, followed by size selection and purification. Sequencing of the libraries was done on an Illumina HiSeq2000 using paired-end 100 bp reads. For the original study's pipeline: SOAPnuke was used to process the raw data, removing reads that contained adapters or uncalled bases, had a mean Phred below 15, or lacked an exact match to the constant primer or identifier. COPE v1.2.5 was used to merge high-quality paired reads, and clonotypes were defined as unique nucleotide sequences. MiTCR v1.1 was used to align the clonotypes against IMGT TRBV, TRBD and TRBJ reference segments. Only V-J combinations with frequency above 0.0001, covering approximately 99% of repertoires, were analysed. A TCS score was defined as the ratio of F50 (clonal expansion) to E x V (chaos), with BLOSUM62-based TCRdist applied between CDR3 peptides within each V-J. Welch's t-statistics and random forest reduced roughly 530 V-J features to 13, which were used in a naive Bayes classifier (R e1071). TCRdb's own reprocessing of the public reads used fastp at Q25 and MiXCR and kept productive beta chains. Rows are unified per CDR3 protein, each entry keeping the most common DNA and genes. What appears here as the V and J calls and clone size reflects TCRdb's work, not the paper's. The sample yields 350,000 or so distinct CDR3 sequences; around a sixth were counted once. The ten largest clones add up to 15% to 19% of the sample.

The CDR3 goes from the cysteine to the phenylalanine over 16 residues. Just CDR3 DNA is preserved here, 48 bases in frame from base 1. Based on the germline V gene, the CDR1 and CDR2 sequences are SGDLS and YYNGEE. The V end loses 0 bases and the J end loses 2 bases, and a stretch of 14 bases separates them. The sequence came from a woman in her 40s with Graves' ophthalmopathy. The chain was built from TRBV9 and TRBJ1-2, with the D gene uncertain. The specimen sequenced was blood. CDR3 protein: CASSVDMWNSNYGYTF. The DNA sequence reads TGTGCCAGCAGCGTAGACATGTGGAATAGCAACTATGGCTACACCTTC. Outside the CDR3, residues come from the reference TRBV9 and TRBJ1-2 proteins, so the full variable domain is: DSGVTQTPKHLITATGQRVTLRCSPRSGDLSVYWYQQSLDQGLQFLIQYYNGEERAKGNILERFSAQQFPDLHSELNLSSLELGDSALYFCASSVDMWNSNYGYTFGSGTRLTVV.